These T cell receptor beta chains were read from a single sample in a study of CD8 T cells in ankylosing spondylitis. TCRdb reprocessed the 5' RACE reads via MiXCR and lists one record per CDR3 protein. Of about 440,000 distinct CDR3 sequences listed, about a sixth are singletons. The specimen was blood, either unsorted or a sorted T cell fraction (not recorded which). All receptors come from a male donor with ankylosing spondylitis. CDR3s include the opening cysteine and the closing phenylalanine or tryptophan. D genes are given only for firm matches. The listing skips clone size in some rows; elsewhere it reads once, few, many or a size class.

j_call d_call v_call clone_size cdr3_nt cdr3_aa
TRBJ2-4 TRBD2 TRBV12-3/TRBV12-4 many TGTGCCAGCAGTTTGAGTCTAGCGGGAGTACAAAACATTCAGTACTTC CASSLSLAGVQNIQYF
TRBJ2-2 - TRBV5-1 - TGCGCCAGCAGCTTTGGGACCTCCACCGGGGAGCTGTTTTTT CASSFGTSTGELFF
TRBJ2-3 - TRBV7-6 - TGTGCCAGCAGCTCTGACTTGTCTAGCACAGATACGCAGTATTTT CASSSDLSSTDTQYF
TRBJ1-5 - TRBV4-2 few TGTGCCAGCAGCCAAGAGTGGGGGTGGCAGCCCCAGCATTTT CASSQEWGWQPQHF
TRBJ1-1 TRBD1 TRBV12-3/TRBV12-4 many TGTGCCAGCAGGCGGACAGGGCGGAGCACTGAAGCTTTCTTT CASRRTGRSTEAFF
TRBJ2-1 TRBD1 TRBV12-3/TRBV12-4 - TGTGCCAGCTGGGCCCCCGGAGGGACAGGATGGTGGGTTTACAATGAGCAGTTCTTC CASWAPGGTGWWVYNEQFF
TRBJ2-7 - TRBV19 - TGTGCCAGTAGTATCGAGATAAACTACGAGCAGTACTTC CASSIEINYEQYF
TRBJ1-6 - TRBV7-2 - TGTGCCAGCAGCTTAAATCCTGACAATTCACCCCTCCACTTT CASSLNPDNSPLHF
TRBJ1-1 - TRBV27 - TGTGCCAGCTGGGCACAGGGAATGAACACTGAAGCTTTCTTT CASWAQGMNTEAFF
TRBJ1-3 - TRBV3-1 - TGTGCCAGCAGCCGGGAGTCGCATGGAAACACCATATATTTT CASSRESHGNTIYF
TRBJ2-1 - TRBV21-1 few TGTGCCAGCAGCAAACCGGGACTAGCGGATAACAATGAGCAGTTCTTC CASSKPGLADNNEQFF
TRBJ1-1 TRBD1 TRBV15 - TGTGCCACCAGCGGGCCGGGACAGGGGACCACTGAAGCTTTCTTT CATSGPGQGTTEAFF
TRBJ2-6 TRBD2 TRBV4-2 - TGTGCCAGCAGCCAGGGACTAGCGGGAGGGTCTGGGGCCAACGTCCTGACTTTC CASSQGLAGGSGANVLTF
TRBJ2-1 - TRBV3-1 - TGTGCCAGCAGCCAAAGACCGGGCGCCCTCGGGACCTACAATGAGCAGTTCTTC CASSQRPGALGTYNEQFF